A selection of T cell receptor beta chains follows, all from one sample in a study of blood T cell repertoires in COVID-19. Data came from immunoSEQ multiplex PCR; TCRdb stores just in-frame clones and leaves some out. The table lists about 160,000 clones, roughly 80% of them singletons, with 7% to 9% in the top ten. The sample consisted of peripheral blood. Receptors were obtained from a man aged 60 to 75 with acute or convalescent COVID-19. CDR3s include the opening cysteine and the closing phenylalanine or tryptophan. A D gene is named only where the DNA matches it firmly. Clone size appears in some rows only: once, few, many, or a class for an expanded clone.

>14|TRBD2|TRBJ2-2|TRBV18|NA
CASSPPGGTGELFF
TGTGCCAGCTCACCACCCGGGGGGACCGGGGAGCTGTTTTTT
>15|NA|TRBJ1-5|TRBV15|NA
CATSPRDLKWQPQHF
TGTGCCACCAGCCCCCGGGACTTAAAGTGGCAGCCCCAGCATTTT
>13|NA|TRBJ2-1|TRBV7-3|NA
CASSPLGSNEQFF
TGTGCCAGCAGCCCCCTCGGTTCAAATGAGCAGTTCTTC
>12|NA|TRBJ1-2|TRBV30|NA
CAWSMGSEGYTF
TGTGCCTGGAGTATGGGGAGTGAGGGCTACACCTTC
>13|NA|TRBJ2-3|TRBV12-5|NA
CASGSTGTDTQYF
TGTGCTAGTGGTTCGACAGGCACAGATACGCAGTATTTT
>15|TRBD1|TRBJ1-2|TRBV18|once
CASSPNPGQGDGYTF
TGTGCCAGCTCACCTAATCCGGGACAGGGTGATGGCTACACCTTC
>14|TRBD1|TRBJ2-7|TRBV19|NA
CASSIWGTGTEQYF
TGTGCCAGTAGTATATGGGGGACAGGGACCGAGCAGTACTTC
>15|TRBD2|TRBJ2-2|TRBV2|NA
CASSAAGGGTGELFF
TGTGCCAGCAGTGCGGCGGGGGGCGGCACCGGGGAGCTGTTTTTT
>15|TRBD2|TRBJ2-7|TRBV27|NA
CASMGLAGPSYEQYF
TGTGCCAGCATGGGACTAGCGGGGCCCTCCTACGAGCAGTACTTC
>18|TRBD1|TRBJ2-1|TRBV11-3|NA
CASSSRSETGGLGNEQFF
TGTGCCAGCAGCTCGAGATCCGAAACAGGGGGCTTGGGAAATGAGCAGTTCTTC
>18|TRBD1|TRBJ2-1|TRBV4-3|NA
CASSQDLTAGTGGNEQFF
TGCGCCAGCAGCCAAGATTTGACCGCCGGGACAGGAGGCAATGAGCAGTTCTTC
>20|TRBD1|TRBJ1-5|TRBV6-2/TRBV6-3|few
CASSYQGVEDRTYPNQPQHF
TGTGCCAGCAGTTACCAAGGGGTCGAGGACAGGACCTACCCCAATCAGCCCCAGCATTTT
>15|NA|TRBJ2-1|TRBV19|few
CASSITGGRSYEQFF
TGTGCCAGTAGTATTACCGGGGGACGATCCTATGAGCAGTTCTTC
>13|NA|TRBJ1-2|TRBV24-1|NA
CATSIGVNYGYTF
TGTGCCACCAGTATCGGGGTAAACTATGGCTACACCTTC
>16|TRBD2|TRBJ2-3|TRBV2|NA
CASRMTSGVFTDTQYF
TGTGCCAGCAGAATGACTAGCGGGGTGTTCACAGATACGCAGTATTTT
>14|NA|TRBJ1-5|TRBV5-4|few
CASTIQGSNQPQHF
TGTGCCAGCACCATCCAGGGGAGCAATCAGCCCCAGCATTTT
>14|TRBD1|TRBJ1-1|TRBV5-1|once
CATSQGFGETEAFF
TGCGCCACCTCACAGGGGTTCGGAGAGACTGAAGCTTTCTTT
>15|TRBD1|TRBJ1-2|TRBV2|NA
CASSGGQGAYYGYTF
TGTGCCAGCAGTGGAGGACAGGGGGCTTACTATGGCTACACCTTC
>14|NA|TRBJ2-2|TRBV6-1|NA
CASSEGRVGGELFF
TGTGCCAGCAGTGAAGGGAGGGTTGGCGGGGAGCTGTTTTTT
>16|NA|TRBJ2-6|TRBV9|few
CASSPPRSSGANVLTF
TGTGCCAGCAGCCCCCCACGGAGCTCTGGGGCCAACGTCCTGACTTTC
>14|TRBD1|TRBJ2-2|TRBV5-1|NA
CASSGQVNTGELFF
TGCGCCAGCTCCGGACAGGTGAACACCGGGGAGCTGTTTTTT
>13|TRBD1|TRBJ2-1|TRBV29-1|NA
CSFRQGAHNEQFF
TGCAGCTTTAGACAGGGGGCGCATAATGAGCAGTTCTTC
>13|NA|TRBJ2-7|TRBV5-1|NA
CASSLASSYEQYF
TGCGCCAGCAGCTTGGCGAGTTCCTACGAGCAGTACTTC
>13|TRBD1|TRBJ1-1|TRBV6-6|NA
CASRLTGDTEAFF
TGTGCCAGCAGACTTACAGGGGACACTGAAGCTTTCTTT
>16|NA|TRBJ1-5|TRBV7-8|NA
CASSLGSRRVGQPQHF
TGTGCCAGCAGCTTAGGGTCGCGCAGGGTCGGTCAGCCCCAGCATTTT
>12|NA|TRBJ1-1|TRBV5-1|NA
CASSLSDTEAFF
TGCGCCAGCAGCCTCTCCGACACTGAAGCTTTCTTT
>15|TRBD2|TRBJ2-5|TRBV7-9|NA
CASSAGTSGEETQYF
TGTGCCAGCAGCGCCGGGACTAGCGGGGAAGAGACCCAGTACTTC